A selection of T cell receptor beta chains follows, all from one sample in a study of human T cells and chemical hapten exposure. From the RACE reads, TCRdb called clonotypes with MiXCR, one entry per CDR3 protein. The sample records fewer than 300,000 distinct CDR3 sequences, 7.5% to 10% being singletons. Specimen: whole blood, collected in connection with sensitization to the hapten diphenylcyclopropenone (DPC). The origin of the receptors is a woman aged 40 to 55 with alopecia areata. Some clones in this sample may be carry-over from other donors' samples. The CDR3 runs from the conserved cysteine through the conserved F or W. The D gene is left open where the match is weak. A row's size may be missing; if present it is once, few, many or a size class.

D gene: -; V gene: TRBV14; clone size: few; J gene: TRBJ2-1; CDR3 protein: CASSPRPYYNEQFF; CDR3 DNA: TGTGCCAGCAGCCCTCGACCATACTACAATGAGCAGTTCTTC
D gene: -; V gene: TRBV12-3/TRBV12-4; clone size: many; J gene: TRBJ2-3; CDR3 protein: CASSPVGVLGPDHTQYF; CDR3 DNA: TGTGCCAGCAGCCCGGTGGGAGTCCTCGGCCCAGACCATACGCAGTATTTT
D gene: -; V gene: TRBV7-2; clone size: few; J gene: TRBJ1-2; CDR3 protein: CASSLAHYPAYGYTF; CDR3 DNA: TGTGCCAGCAGCTTAGCGCATTACCCAGCCTATGGCTACACCTTC
D gene: TRBD2; V gene: TRBV12-3/TRBV12-4; clone size: -; J gene: TRBJ2-1; CDR3 protein: CASSLIPSGSTNEQFF; CDR3 DNA: TGTGCCAGCAGTTTAATCCCTAGCGGGAGTACCAATGAGCAGTTCTTC
D gene: -; V gene: TRBV6-2/TRBV6-3; clone size: -; J gene: TRBJ2-1; CDR3 protein: CASSYTGNEQFF; CDR3 DNA: TGTGCCAGCAGTTACACAGGTAATGAGCAGTTCTTC
D gene: TRBD1; V gene: TRBV5-1; clone size: -; J gene: TRBJ1-2; CDR3 protein: CASSPLGTAGDYGYTF; CDR3 DNA: TGCGCCAGCAGCCCGCTAGGGACAGCTGGTGACTATGGCTACACCTTC
D gene: TRBD1; V gene: TRBV6-1; clone size: few; J gene: TRBJ1-2; CDR3 protein: CASSPQLGTGIHGYTF; CDR3 DNA: TGTGCCAGCAGTCCACAGCTAGGGACAGGGATCCATGGCTACACCTTC
D gene: -; V gene: TRBV5-1; clone size: few; J gene: TRBJ2-7; CDR3 protein: CASSLELADYEQYF; CDR3 DNA: TGCGCCAGCAGCTTGGAGTTGGCAGACTACGAGCAGTACTTC
D gene: -; V gene: TRBV3-1; clone size: many; J gene: TRBJ1-1; CDR3 protein: CASSQREGTEAFF; CDR3 DNA: TGTGCCAGCAGCCAAAGGGAGGGCACTGAAGCTTTCTTT
D gene: TRBD2; V gene: TRBV5-1; clone size: few; J gene: TRBJ2-5; CDR3 protein: CASSVGSGGETQYF; CDR3 DNA: TGCGCCAGCAGCGTTGGGTCGGGAGGTGAGACCCAGTACTTC
D gene: -; V gene: TRBV12-3/TRBV12-4; clone size: few; J gene: TRBJ2-1; CDR3 protein: CASSSRRGAVNEQFF; CDR3 DNA: TGTGCCAGCAGTTCCCGTCGAGGAGCGGTCAATGAGCAGTTCTTC
D gene: -; V gene: TRBV5-5; clone size: few; J gene: TRBJ2-7; CDR3 protein: CASSQVGATYEQYF; CDR3 DNA: TGTGCCAGCAGTCAAGTCGGGGCGACCTACGAGCAGTACTTC
D gene: TRBD1; V gene: TRBV27; clone size: -; J gene: TRBJ1-3; CDR3 protein: CASSFQGGSGNTIYF; CDR3 DNA: TGTGCCAGCAGTTTTCAGGGGGGTTCTGGAAACACCATATATTTT
D gene: -; V gene: TRBV10-3; clone size: -; J gene: TRBJ1-3; CDR3 protein: CAIKSATNTIYF; CDR3 DNA: TGTGCCATCAAATCAGCGACAAACACCATATATTTT
D gene: -; V gene: TRBV12-3/TRBV12-4; clone size: -; J gene: TRBJ2-1; CDR3 protein: CASSKGFSSEQFF; CDR3 DNA: TGTGCCAGCAGCAAGGGATTCTCGAGTGAGCAGTTCTTC
D gene: TRBD1; V gene: TRBV27; clone size: few; J gene: TRBJ1-6; CDR3 protein: CASSLWGQDHNSPLHF; CDR3 DNA: TGTGCCAGCAGTTTATGGGGACAGGACCATAATTCACCCCTCCACTTT
D gene: -; V gene: TRBV5-6; clone size: -; J gene: TRBJ2-1; CDR3 protein: CASSLGVWAEQFF; CDR3 DNA: TGTGCCAGCAGCTTAGGGGTTTGGGCTGAGCAGTTCTTC
D gene: -; V gene: TRBV7-2; clone size: few; J gene: TRBJ2-3; CDR3 protein: CASSLERDTQYF; CDR3 DNA: TGTGCCAGCAGCTTAGAACGAGATACGCAGTATTTT
D gene: TRBD2; V gene: TRBV28; clone size: few; J gene: TRBJ2-3; CDR3 protein: CASSFRAGGADTQYF; CDR3 DNA: TGTGCCAGCAGTTTCAGAGCGGGGGGCGCAGATACGCAGTATTTT
D gene: TRBD2; V gene: TRBV28; clone size: many; J gene: TRBJ2-1; CDR3 protein: CASSMGGTEGRHEQFF; CDR3 DNA: TGTGCCAGCAGCATGGGGGGGACCGAAGGGCGCCATGAGCAGTTCTTC
D gene: -; V gene: TRBV11-1; clone size: many; J gene: TRBJ2-7; CDR3 protein: CASSLSQGGEQYF; CDR3 DNA: TGTGCCAGCAGCTTATCACAGGGTGGCGAGCAGTACTTC
D gene: TRBD2; V gene: TRBV11-1; clone size: -; J gene: TRBJ2-1; CDR3 protein: CASSFVAGVMGNEQFF; CDR3 DNA: TGTGCCAGCAGCTTCGTAGCGGGAGTGATGGGCAATGAGCAGTTCTTC
D gene: TRBD2; V gene: TRBV7-2; clone size: -; J gene: TRBJ2-3; CDR3 protein: CASSFGLADPDTQYF; CDR3 DNA: TGTGCCAGCAGCTTCGGACTAGCCGACCCAGATACGCAGTATTTT
D gene: -; V gene: TRBV6-2/TRBV6-3; clone size: many; J gene: TRBJ1-2; CDR3 protein: CASSQTENYGYTF; CDR3 DNA: TGTGCCAGCAGCCAGACGGAGAACTATGGCTACACCTTC
D gene: TRBD1; V gene: TRBV12-3/TRBV12-4; clone size: -; J gene: TRBJ1-2; CDR3 protein: CASNPQGINYGYTF; CDR3 DNA: TGTGCCAGCAACCCACAGGGGATTAACTATGGCTACACCTTC
D gene: TRBD2; V gene: TRBV28; clone size: -; J gene: TRBJ2-1; CDR3 protein: CASRKREKKFF; CDR3 DNA: TGTGCCAGCAGAAAGCGGGAGAAAAAGTTCTTC
D gene: -; V gene: TRBV30; clone size: -; J gene: TRBJ1-1; CDR3 protein: CAWSWNTEAFF; CDR3 DNA: TGTGCCTGGAGCTGGAACACTGAAGCTTTCTTT
D gene: TRBD1; V gene: TRBV20-1; clone size: many; J gene: TRBJ1-6; CDR3 protein: CSASQGVDSPLHF; CDR3 DNA: TGCAGTGCTAGTCAGGGGGTAGACTCACCCCTCCACTTT
D gene: -; V gene: TRBV5-1; clone size: few; J gene: TRBJ2-5; CDR3 protein: CASSLAVGGAETQYF; CDR3 DNA: TGCGCCAGCAGCTTGGCGGTCGGGGGTGCGGAGACCCAGTACTTC
D gene: -; V gene: TRBV18; clone size: many; J gene: TRBJ1-5; CDR3 protein: CASSPQRERNQPQHF; CDR3 DNA: TGTGCCAGCTCACCCCAGAGGGAGAGAAATCAGCCCCAGCATTTT
D gene: -; V gene: TRBV4-1; clone size: many; J gene: TRBJ2-5; CDR3 protein: CASSQEPGLETQYF; CDR3 DNA: TGCGCCAGCAGCCAAGAACCAGGGTTAGAGACCCAGTACTTC
D gene: TRBD1; V gene: TRBV20-1; clone size: few; J gene: TRBJ1-6; CDR3 protein: CSARTGFNSPLHF; CDR3 DNA: TGCAGTGCTAGGACAGGGTTCAATTCACCCCTCCACTTT
D gene: TRBD2; V gene: TRBV7-2; clone size: few; J gene: TRBJ2-2; CDR3 protein: CASSLTSVYTGELFF; CDR3 DNA: TGTGCCAGCAGCTTGACTAGCGTATACACCGGGGAGCTGTTTTTT
D gene: -; V gene: TRBV27; clone size: few; J gene: TRBJ2-7; CDR3 protein: CASSPLTGTETYEQYF; CDR3 DNA: TGTGCCAGCAGTCCCCTTACAGGGACGGAGACCTACGAGCAGTACTTC